This T cell receptor beta chain emerged from a study of Ad26.COV2.S vaccination and SARS-CoV-2 variants. Study-wide findings and caveats: Reportedly, after vaccination the spike-specific CD8+ and CD4+ T cell responses displayed substantial breadth.

Described treatment: around 19 received Ad26.COV2.S at low or high dose, single or two shots; roughly 5 received placebo; per-sample allocation not given. At day 63 after the first vaccine or placebo injection, samples were drawn. Boston hosted the donor, who was an adult aged 18-55 years. Details on this clone: Its antigen is undetermined.

The CDR3 covers 15 residues. Germline-derived CDR1 and CDR2 are MNHEY and SVGEGT. J gave up 5 bases and V 2 bases, and 6 bases lay outside the gene matches. Sequenced by immunoSEQ multiplex PCR; TCRdb stores in-frame clones only, minus some. Among roughly 400,000 clones listed, 80% to 95% were seen once. The chain recombines TRBV6-2 or TRBV6-3 with TRBJ1-2; TRBD1 matches at 9 bases. This receptor was identified in a person between 18 and 59 years old who received the Ad26.COV2.S COVID-19 vaccine or a placebo. Source: peripheral blood, taken in a trial of Ad26.COV2.S vaccine versus placebo. The CDR3 bases are TGTGCCAGCAGTTACGCCGACAGGGGGAATTATGGCTACACCTTC. This sequence encodes CASSYADRGNYGYTF.